Listed here is a single T cell receptor (beta chain). In the authors' workflow: By means of reference gene primer amplification, nucleated cell counts were estimated. Repertoires were generated with immunoSEQ multiplex PCR, while TCRdb's copy carries only in-frame clones and drops some. V, J and clone size are those of that table, while D and trimming were read from the DNA. The table shows about 34,000 clones, with 80% to 95% occurring only once. The data derive from a study of blood T cell repertoires in COVID-19. Study background: Samples taken during acute and convalescent COVID-19 were collected in the United States, Italy and Spain. From T cells, B-cell-depleted T cells, or PBMCs came the material, which was cDNA or gDNA.

Germline V gene sequence: CDR1 LNHDA, CDR2 SQIVND (reference sequence). The CDR3 has 15 residues. V was cut by 4 bases and J by 2 bases, with 14 bases left in between. Sequencing was done on a sample of peripheral blood. This receptor was taken from a man aged 80 or over with acute or convalescent COVID-19. J is TRBJ2-5 and V is TRBV19; a weak D match, TRBD1 (6 bases). The CDR3 DNA reads as TGTGCCAGTAGTAAGGCGCCCCAGGGGCAAGAGACCCAGTACTTC. Translated: CASSKAPQGQETQYF.